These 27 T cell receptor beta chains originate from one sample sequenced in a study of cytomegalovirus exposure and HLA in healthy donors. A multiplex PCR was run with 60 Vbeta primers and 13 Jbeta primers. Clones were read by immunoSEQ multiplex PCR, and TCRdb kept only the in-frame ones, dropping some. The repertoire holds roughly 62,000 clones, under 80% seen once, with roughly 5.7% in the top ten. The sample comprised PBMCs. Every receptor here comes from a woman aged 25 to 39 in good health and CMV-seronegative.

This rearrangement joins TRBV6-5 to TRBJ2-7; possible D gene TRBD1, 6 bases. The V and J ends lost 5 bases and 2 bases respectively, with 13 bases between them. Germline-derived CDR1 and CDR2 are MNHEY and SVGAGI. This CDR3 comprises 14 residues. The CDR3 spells CASSEVEGAYEQYF. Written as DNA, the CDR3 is TGTGCCAGCAGTGAAGTCGAGGGGGCCTACGAGCAGTACTTC.

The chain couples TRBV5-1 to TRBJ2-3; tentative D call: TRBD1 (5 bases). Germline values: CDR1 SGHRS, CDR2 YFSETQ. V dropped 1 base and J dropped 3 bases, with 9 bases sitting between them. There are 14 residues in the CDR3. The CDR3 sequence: CASSLQGGTDTQYF. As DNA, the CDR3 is TGCGCCAGCAGCTTGCAGGGTGGGACAGATACGCAGTATTTT.

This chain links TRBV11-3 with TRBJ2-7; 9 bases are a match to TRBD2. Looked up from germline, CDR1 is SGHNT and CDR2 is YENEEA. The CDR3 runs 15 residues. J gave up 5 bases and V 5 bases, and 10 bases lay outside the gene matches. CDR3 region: CASSPRPSGNHEQYV. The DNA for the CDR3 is TGTGCCAGCAGCCCCCGCCCTAGCGGGAACCACGAGCAGTACGTC.

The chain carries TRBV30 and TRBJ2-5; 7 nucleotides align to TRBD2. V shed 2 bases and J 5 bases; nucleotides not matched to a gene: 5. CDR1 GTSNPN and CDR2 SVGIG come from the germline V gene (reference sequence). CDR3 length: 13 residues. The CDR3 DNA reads TGTGCCTGGAGTCGGACTAGTGTGGAGACCCAGTACTTC. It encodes CAWSRTSVETQYF.

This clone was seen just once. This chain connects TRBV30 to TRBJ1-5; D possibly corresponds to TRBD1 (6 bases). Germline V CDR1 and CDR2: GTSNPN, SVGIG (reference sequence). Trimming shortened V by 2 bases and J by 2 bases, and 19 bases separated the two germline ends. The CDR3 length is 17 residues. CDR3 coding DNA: TGTGCCTGGAGTCGCCTCCGCCAAGGGGGGGGCAATCAGCCCCAGCATTTT. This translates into CAWSRLRQGGGNQPQHF.

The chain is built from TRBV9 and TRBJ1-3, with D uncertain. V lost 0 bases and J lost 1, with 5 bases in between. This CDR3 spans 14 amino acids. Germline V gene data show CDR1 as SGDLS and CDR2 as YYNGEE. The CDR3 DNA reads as TGTGCCAGCAGCGTAGGAGATTCTGGAAACACCATATATTTT. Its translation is CASSVGDSGNTIYF.

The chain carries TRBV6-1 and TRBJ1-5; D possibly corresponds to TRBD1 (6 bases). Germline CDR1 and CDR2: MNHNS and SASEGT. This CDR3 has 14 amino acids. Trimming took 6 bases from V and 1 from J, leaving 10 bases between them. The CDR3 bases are TGTGCCAGCAGCTACGGACAGAGCAATCAGCCCCAGCATTTT. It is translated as CASSYGQSNQPQHF.

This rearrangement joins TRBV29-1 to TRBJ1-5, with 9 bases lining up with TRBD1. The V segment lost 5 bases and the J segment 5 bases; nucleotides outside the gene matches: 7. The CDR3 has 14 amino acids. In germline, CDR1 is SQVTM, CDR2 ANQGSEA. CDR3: CSVTGTGSDQPQHF. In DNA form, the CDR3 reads TGCAGCGTTACCGGGACAGGGTCTGATCAGCCCCAGCATTTT.

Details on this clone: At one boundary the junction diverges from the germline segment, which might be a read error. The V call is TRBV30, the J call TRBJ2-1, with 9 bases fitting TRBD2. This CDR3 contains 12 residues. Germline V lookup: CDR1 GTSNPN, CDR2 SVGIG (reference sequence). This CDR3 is CAWSGLALEEFF. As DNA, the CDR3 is TGTGCCTGGAGCGGACTAGCGCTTGAGGAGTTCTTC.

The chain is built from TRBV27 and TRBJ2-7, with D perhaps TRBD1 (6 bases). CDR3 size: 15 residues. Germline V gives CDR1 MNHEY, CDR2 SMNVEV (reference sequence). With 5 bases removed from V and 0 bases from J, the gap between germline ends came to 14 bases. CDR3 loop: CASSPQGRASYEQYF. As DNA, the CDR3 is TGTGCCAGCAGTCCACAGGGAAGGGCCTCCTACGAGCAGTACTTC.

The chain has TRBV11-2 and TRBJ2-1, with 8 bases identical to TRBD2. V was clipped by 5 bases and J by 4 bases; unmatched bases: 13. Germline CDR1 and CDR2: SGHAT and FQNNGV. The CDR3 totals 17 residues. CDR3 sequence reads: CASSPPGAGVLYNEQFF. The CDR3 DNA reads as TGTGCCAGCAGCCCCCCGGGAGCGGGAGTGCTGTACAATGAGCAGTTCTTC.

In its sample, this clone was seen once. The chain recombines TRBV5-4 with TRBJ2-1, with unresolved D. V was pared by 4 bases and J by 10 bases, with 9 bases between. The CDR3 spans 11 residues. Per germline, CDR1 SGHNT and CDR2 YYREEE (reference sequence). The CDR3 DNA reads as TGTGCCAGCAGCAATCCATTGGAGCAGTTCTTC. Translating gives CASSNPLEQFF. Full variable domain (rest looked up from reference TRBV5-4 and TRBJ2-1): ETGVTQSPTHLIKTRGQQVTLRCSSQSGHNTVSWYQQALGQGPQFIFQYYREEENGRGNFPPRFSGLQFPNYSSELNVNALELDDSALYLCASSNPLEQFFGPGTRLTVL.

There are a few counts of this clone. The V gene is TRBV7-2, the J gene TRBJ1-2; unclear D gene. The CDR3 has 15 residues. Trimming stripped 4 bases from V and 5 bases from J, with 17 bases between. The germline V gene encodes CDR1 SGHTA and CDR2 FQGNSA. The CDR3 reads CASSSYLINSYGYTF. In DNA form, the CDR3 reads TGTGCCAGCAGCTCGTACTTAATTAACTCTTATGGCTACACCTTC. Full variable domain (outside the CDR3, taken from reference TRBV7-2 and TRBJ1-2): GAGVSQSPSNKVTEKGKDVELRCDPISGHTALYWYRQSLGQGLEFLIYFQGNSAPDKSGLPSDRFSAERTGGSVSTLTIQRTQQEDSAVYLCASSSYLINSYGYTFGSGTRLTVV.

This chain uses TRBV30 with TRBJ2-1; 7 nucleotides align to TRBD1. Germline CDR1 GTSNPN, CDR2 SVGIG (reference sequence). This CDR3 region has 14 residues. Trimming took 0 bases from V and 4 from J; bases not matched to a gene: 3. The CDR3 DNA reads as TGTGCCTGGAGTGTAGGGACAGATTACAATGAGCAGTTCTTC. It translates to CAWSVGTDYNEQFF.

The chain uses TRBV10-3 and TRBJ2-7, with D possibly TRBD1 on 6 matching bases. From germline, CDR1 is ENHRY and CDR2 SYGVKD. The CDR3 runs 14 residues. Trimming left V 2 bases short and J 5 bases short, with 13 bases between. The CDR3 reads CAISERGTKHEQYV. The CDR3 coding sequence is TGTGCCATCAGTGAGAGGGGGACGAAGCACGAGCAGTACGTC.

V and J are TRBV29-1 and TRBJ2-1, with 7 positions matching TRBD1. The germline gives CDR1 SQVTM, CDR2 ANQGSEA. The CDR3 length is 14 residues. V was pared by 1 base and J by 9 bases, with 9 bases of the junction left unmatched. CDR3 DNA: TGCAGCGTTGAAGCACAGGGGTGGGACAGTGAGCAGTTCTTC. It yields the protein CSVEAQGWDSEQFF.

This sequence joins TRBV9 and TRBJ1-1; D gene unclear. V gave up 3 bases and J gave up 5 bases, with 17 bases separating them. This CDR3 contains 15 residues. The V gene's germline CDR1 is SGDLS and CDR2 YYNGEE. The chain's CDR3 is CASSAEGGPGTEAFF. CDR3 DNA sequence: TGTGCCAGCAGCGCCGAGGGCGGGCCCGGGACTGAAGCTTTCTTT.

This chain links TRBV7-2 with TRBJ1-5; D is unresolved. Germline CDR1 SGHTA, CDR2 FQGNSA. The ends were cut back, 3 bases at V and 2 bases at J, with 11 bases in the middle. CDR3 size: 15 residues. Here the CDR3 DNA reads TGTGCCAGCAGCTTTGGCGGCGCACGCAATCAGCCCCAGCATTTT. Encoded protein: CASSFGGARNQPQHF.

The CDR3 coding sequence is TGCAGCGCCGACACCAGAATAGCGGGGCGCACAGATACGCAGTATTTT. This sequence encodes CSADTRIAGRTDTQYF. The gene calls are TRBV29-1 and TRBJ2-3; 8 bases map to TRBD2. The germline CDR1 and CDR2 sequences are SQVTM and ANQGSEA. J was trimmed by 1 base and V by 7 bases; bases with no gene match: 13. CDR3 length: 16 residues.

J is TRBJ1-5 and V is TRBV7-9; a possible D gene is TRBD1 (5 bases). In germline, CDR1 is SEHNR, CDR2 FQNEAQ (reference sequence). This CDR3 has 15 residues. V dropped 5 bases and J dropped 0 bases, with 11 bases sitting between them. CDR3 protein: CASSEGTYSNQPQHF. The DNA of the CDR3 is TGTGCCAGCAGCGAAGGGACTTATAGCAATCAGCCCCAGCATTTT.

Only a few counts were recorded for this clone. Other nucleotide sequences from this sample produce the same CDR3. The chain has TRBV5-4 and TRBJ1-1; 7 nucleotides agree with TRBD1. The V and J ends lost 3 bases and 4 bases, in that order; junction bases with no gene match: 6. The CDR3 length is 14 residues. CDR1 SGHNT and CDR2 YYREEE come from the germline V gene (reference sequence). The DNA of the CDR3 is TGTGCCAGCAGCTCTCAGGGGGTTCGCACTGAAGCTTTCTTT. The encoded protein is CASSSQGVRTEAFF.

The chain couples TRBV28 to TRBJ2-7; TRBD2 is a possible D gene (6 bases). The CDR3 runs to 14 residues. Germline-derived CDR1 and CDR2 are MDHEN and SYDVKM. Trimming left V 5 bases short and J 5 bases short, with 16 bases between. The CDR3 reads CASSPPSGANEQYF. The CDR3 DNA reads TGTGCCAGCAGTCCCCCATCGGGAGCCAACGAGCAGTACTTC. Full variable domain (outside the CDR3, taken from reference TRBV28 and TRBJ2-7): DVKVTQSSRYLVKRTGEKVFLECVQDMDHENMFWYRQDPGLGLRLIYFSYDVKMKEKGDIPEGYSVSREKKERFSLILESASTNQTSMYLCASSPPSGANEQYFGPGTRLTVT.

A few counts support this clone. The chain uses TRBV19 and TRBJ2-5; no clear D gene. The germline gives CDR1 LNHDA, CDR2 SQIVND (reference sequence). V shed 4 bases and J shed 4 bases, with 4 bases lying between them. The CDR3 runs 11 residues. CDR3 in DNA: TGTGCCAGTAGTACCGGAGAGACCCAGTACTTC. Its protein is CASSTGETQYF.

CDR3 bases: TGTGCCAGCAGCCCGACAGGGGGCGACGGCTACACCTTC. It yields the protein CASSPTGGDGYTF. The chain uses TRBV6-6 and TRBJ1-2, with TRBD1 matching 10 bases. The V gene's germline CDR1 is MNHNY and CDR2 SVGAGI (reference sequence). With V trimmed by 6 bases and J by 8 bases, 6 bases remained unmatched. The CDR3 loop spans 13 amino acids.

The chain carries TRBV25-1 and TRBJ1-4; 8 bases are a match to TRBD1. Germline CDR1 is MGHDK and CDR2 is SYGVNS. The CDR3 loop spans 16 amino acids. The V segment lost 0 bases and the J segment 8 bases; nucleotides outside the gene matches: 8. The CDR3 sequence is CASSEYRTGPREKLFF. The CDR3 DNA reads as TGTGCCAGCAGTGAATACCGGACAGGGCCTAGGGAAAAACTGTTTTTT.

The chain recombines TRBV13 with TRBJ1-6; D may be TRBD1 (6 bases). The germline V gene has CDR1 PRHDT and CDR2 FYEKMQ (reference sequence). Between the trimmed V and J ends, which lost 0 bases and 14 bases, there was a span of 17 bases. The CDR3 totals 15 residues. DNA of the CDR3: TGTGCCAGCAGCTTAGGGGGTAGGGGGTCATCGGCCCTCCACTTT. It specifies CASSLGGRGSSALHF.

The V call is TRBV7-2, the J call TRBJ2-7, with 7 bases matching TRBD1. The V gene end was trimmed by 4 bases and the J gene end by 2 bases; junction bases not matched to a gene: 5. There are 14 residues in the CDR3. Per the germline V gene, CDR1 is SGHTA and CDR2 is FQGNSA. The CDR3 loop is CASSSNRGPYEQYF. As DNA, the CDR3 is TGTGCCAGCAGCTCCAACAGGGGACCCTACGAGCAGTACTTC.